This entry is about one T cell receptor beta chain. Its antigen is unknown. TCRdb recomputed calls from the 5' RACE reads with MiXCR, one row per CDR3 protein. The data show 200,000 to 300,000 distinct CDR3 sequences, approximately 16% seen once. Germline V CDR1 and CDR2: MDHEN, SYDVKM. The CDR3 loop spans 16 amino acids. V shed 6 bases and J shed 6 bases, with 18 bases lying between them. This sample was taken from a study of T-cell memory formation after mild COVID-19. Study-level findings and limits: Later expanders leaned CD4+, whereas day 15 to 85 contracting clones were balanced CD4/CD8. Researchers report contracting CD4+ clones mostly in CM and EM, with CD8+ clones in EMRA.

This receptor was taken from a man aged 18 to 29 who had mild COVID-19 (a few samples of this study predate the infection). Cell type and time point are not known. The sequenced sample consisted of PBMCs or a T cell subset sorted from them (not recorded which). The chain joins TRBV28 to TRBJ1-6, with D perhaps TRBD1 (5 bases). CDR3 amino acids: CASSLIQDHLNSPLHF. In DNA, the CDR3 is TGTGCCAGCAGCCTCATACAGGACCACCTTAATTCACCCCTCCACTTT.